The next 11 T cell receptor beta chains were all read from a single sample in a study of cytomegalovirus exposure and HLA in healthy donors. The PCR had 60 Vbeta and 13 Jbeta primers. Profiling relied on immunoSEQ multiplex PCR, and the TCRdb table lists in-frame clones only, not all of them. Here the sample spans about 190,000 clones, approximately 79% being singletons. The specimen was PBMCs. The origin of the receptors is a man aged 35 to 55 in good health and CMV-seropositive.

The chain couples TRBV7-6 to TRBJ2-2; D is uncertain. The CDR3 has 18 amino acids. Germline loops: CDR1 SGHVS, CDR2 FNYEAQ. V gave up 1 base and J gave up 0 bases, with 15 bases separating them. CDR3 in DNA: TGTGCCAGCAGCTTAGACGGTGTAGCAAAGGCGAACACCGGGGAGCTGTTTTTT. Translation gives CASSLDGVAKANTGELFF.

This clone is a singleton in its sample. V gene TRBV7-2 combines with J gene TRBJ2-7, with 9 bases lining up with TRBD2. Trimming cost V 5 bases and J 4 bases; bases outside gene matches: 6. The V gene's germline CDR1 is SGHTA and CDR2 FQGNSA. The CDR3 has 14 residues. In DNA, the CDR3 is TGTGCCAGCAGCGCTCCGGGACTAGCTTACGAGCAGTACTTC. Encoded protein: CASSAPGLAYEQYF.

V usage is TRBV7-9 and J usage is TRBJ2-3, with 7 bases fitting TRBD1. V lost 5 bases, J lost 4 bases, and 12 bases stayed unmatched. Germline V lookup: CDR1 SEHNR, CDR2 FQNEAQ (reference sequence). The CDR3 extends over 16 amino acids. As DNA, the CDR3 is TGTGCCAGCAGCGTCAGTGACAGGGAGATGGCAGATACGCAGTATTTT. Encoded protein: CASSVSDREMADTQYF.

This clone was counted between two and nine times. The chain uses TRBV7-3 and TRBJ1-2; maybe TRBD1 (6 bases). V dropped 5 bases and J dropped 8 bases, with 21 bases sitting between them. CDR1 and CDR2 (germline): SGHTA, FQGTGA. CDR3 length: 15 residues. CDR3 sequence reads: CASSLNEGGTGGYTF. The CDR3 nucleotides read TGTGCCAGCAGCCTAAACGAAGGGGGTACGGGGGGCTACACCTTC.

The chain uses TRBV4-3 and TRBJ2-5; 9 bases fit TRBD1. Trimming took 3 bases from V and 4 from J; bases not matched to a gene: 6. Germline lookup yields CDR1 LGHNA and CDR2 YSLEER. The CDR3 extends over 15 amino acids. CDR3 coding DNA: TGCGCCAGCAGCCACCTTAGGACAGGGGCAGAGACCCAGTACTTC. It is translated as CASSHLRTGAETQYF.

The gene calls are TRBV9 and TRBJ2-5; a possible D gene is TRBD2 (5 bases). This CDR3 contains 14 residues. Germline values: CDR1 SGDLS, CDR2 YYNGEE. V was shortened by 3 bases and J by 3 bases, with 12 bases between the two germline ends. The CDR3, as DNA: TGTGCCAGCAGCGAGGAGGAACAGAAAGAGACCCAGTACTTC. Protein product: CASSEEEQKETQYF.

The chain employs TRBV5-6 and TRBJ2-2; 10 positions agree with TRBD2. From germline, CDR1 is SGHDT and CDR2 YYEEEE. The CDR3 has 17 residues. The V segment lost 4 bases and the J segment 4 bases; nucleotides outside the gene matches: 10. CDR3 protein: CASSEPSGGAGTGELFF. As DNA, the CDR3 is TGTGCCAGCAGCGAACCAAGCGGGGGGGCTGGCACCGGGGAGCTGTTTTTT.

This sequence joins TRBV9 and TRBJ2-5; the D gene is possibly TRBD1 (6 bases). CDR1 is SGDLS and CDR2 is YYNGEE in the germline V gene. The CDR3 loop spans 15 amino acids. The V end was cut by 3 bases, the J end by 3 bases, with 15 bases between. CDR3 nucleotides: TGTGCCAGCAGCGATTCCGGGACACCAGAAGAGACCCAGTACTTC. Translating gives CASSDSGTPEETQYF.

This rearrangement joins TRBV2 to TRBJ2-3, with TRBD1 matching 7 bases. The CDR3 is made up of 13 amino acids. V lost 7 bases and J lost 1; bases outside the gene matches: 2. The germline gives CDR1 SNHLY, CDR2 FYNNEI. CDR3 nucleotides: TGTGCCAGCACTGACAGGGGCACAGATACGCAGTATTTT. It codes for CASTDRGTDTQYF.

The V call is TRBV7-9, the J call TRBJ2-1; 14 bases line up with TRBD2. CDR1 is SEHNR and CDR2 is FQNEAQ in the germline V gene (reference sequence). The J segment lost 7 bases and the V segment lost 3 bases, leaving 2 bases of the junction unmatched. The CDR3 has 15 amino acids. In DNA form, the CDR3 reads TGTGCCAGCAGCTTGACTAGCGGGAGGGGAAATGAGCAGTTCTTC. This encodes CASSLTSGRGNEQFF.

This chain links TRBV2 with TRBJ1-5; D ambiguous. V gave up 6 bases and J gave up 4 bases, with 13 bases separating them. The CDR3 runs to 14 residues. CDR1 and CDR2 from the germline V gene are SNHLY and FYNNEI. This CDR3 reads CASRQTRPNQPQHF. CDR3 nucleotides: TGTGCCAGCAGGCAGACGAGGCCTAATCAGCCCCAGCATTTT.